The clone carrying this T cell receptor (beta chain) was observed many times. The germline V and J ends were trimmed by 1 base and 7 bases, with 10 bases remaining between them. CDR3 length: 13 residues. The germline V gene has CDR1 SEHNR and CDR2 FQNEAQ (reference sequence). The sample originates from a study of T-cell reconstitution after alpha-beta-depleted transplantation in children. Preparation of the TCRbeta library used unique molecular identifiers. TCRdb ran MiXCR on the PCR reads and lists one entry per CDR3 protein. Seen here are about 230,000 distinct CDR3 sequences, more than 10% observed once, and the top ten hold approximately 2.9%.

Material: PBMCs from the stem cell graft donor, obtained from the stem cell graft. This TCR derives from a human donor who donated a stem cell graft to a child with acute lymphoblastic leukemia. The V call is TRBV7-9, the J call TRBJ1-1; possibly TRBD1 for D (6 bases). In DNA form, the CDR3 reads TGTGCCAGCAGCTTAGGGGCACAGGGTGAAGCTTTCTTT. This encodes CASSLGAQGEAFF.